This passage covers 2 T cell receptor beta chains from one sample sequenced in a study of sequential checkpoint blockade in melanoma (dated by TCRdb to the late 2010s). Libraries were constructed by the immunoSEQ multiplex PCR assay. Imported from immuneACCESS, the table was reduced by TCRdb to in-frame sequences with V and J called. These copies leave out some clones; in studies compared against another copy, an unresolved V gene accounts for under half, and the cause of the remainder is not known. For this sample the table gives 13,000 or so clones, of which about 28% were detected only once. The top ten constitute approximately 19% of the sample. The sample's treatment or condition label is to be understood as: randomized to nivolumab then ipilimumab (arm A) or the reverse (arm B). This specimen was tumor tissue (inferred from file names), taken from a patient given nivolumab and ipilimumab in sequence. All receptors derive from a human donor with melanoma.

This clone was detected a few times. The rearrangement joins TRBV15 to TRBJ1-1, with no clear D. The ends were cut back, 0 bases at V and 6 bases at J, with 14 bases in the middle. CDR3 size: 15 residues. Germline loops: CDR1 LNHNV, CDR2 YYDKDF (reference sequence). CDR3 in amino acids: CATSRDKGGFAEAFF. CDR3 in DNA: TGTGCCACCAGCAGAGATAAGGGAGGATTCGCTGAAGCTTTCTTT.

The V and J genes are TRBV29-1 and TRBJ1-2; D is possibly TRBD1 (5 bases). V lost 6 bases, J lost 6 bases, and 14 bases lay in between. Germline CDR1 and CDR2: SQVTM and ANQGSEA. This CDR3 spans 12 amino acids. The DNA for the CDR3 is TGCAGCGTAGCAGACAGTGACCATGGCTACACCTTC. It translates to CSVADSDHGYTF.